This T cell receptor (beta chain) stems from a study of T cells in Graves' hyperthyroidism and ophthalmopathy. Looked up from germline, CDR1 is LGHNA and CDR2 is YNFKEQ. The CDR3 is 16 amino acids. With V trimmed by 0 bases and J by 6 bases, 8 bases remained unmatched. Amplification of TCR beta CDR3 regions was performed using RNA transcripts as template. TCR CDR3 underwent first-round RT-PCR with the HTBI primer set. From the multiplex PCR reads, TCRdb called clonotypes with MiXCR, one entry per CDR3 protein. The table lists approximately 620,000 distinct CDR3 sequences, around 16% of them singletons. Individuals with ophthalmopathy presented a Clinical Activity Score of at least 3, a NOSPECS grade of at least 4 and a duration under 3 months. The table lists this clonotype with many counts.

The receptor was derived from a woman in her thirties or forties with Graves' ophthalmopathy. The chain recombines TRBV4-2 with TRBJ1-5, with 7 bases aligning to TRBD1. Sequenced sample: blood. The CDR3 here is CASSQDSTGDGQPQHF. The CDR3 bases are TGTGCCAGCAGCCAAGATTCAACAGGGGATGGTCAGCCCCAGCATTTT.